Shown below are 28 T cell receptor beta chains from a single sample sequenced in a study of blood T cells in healthy people across ages. Sample-barcoded 5' priming and a J-beta primer mix drove a second PCR of 7 to 11 cycles. TCRdb itself ran the 5' RACE reads through MiXCR, one entry per CDR3 protein. The sample has 1,300,000 or so distinct CDR3 sequences, almost 60% seen once. Input material: blood. The receptors come from a young man in good health.

This clonotype was counted between two and nine times. This chain connects TRBV5-1 to TRBJ1-2; weak D call: TRBD1 (5 bases). Trimming cost V 7 bases and J 8 bases, with 21 bases left between them. This CDR3 region has 14 residues. Germline CDR1 is SGHRS and CDR2 is YFSETQ. This chain's CDR3 is CASADGTPDRGYTF. The CDR3 nucleotides read TGCGCCAGCGCAGACGGGACTCCAGACCGGGGCTACACCTTC.

This clonotype was picked up a small number of times. V is TRBV27 and J is TRBJ2-5, with D possibly being TRBD2 (5 bases). The CDR3 is made up of 15 amino acids. Germline CDR1 MNHEY, CDR2 SMNVEV (reference sequence). Trimming took off 5 bases at V and 0 bases at J, with 13 bases between the two ends. The CDR3 nucleotides read TGTGCCAGCAGTCCCGGGGTAGAGGACCAAGAGACCCAGTACTTC. As protein: CASSPGVEDQETQYF.

This clonotype showed up just a few times. This rearrangement joins TRBV12-3 or TRBV12-4 to TRBJ2-5, with TRBD2 as a possible D gene (5 bases). CDR3 length equals 13 residues. Trimming stripped 4 bases from V and 5 bases from J, with 11 bases between. In nucleotides, the CDR3 is TGTGCCAGCAGTTACGTCGGAGGTGAGACCCAGTACTTC. It translates to CASSYVGGETQYF.

The rearrangement uses TRBV9 and TRBJ2-6, with a possible D match to TRBD1 (6 bases). V gave up 3 bases and J gave up 2 bases, with 30 bases separating them. CDR3 length equals 22 residues. The germline V gene has CDR1 SGDLS and CDR2 YYNGEE. In DNA, the CDR3 is TGTGCCAGCAGCGCAAGATACCTAGGACAGAGAAACTGGGTTACTGGGGCCAACGTCCTGACTTTC. It yields the protein CASSARYLGQRNWVTGANVLTF.

This chain connects TRBV5-1 to TRBJ1-1; D unclear. The CDR3 covers 13 residues. Germline assignment: CDR1 SGHRS and CDR2 YFSETQ. V dropped 1 base and J dropped 1 base, with 5 bases sitting between them. CDR3 residues: CASSLSTNTEAFF. DNA of the CDR3: TGCGCCAGCAGCTTGTCCACGAACACTGAAGCTTTCTTT.

The sample holds a few counts of this clonotype. The chain combines TRBV29-1 with TRBJ2-2, with unresolved D. The CDR3 length is 12 residues. CDR1 is SQVTM, CDR2 ANQGSEA, per germline. With 3 bases removed from V and 6 bases from J, the gap between germline ends came to 8 bases. DNA of the CDR3: TGCAGCGTTGAGGTCCCGGCCGGGGAGCTGTTTTTT. Translating gives CSVEVPAGELFF.

This clonotype was seen only a few times. The rearrangement uses TRBV7-2 and TRBJ2-7; D may be TRBD2 (6 bases). Trimming pared 8 bases from V and 3 bases from J, leaving 17 bases between. Germline CDR1 SGHTA, CDR2 FQGNSA. There are 14 residues in the CDR3. The chain's CDR3 is CASRLGEADYEQYF. The CDR3 nucleotides read TGTGCCAGCCGTCTTGGGGAGGCAGACTACGAGCAGTACTTC.

The count of this clonotype is one. The rearrangement joins TRBV20-1 to TRBJ2-1; 11 nucleotides agree with TRBD2. This CDR3 is built from 17 residues. The junction had 11 bases not matched to a gene; V was cut back by 6 bases and J by 1 base. Germline CDR1 DFQATT, CDR2 SNEGSKA (reference sequence). The CDR3, as DNA: TGCAGTGCCGCGGGACTAGCGGAGGGGAGGTCCTACAATGAGCAGTTCTTC. It encodes CSAAGLAEGRSYNEQFF.

As concerns this clonotype: The missing conserved phenylalanine or tryptophan at the end of this CDR3 makes a read error likely. The rearrangement links TRBV20-1 to TRBJ2-4; 7 bases agree with TRBD1. There are 15 residues in the CDR3. CDR1 is DFQATT and CDR2 is SNEGSKA in the germline V gene (reference sequence). V gave up 3 bases and J gave up 13 bases; unmatched junction bases: 18. CDR3: CSARITGAPLWEQYL. The CDR3 region has the DNA TGCAGTGCTAGGATTACAGGGGCTCCGTTGTGGGAGCAGTACTTG.

The chain has TRBV3-1 and TRBJ2-2; the D is unclear. The CDR3 contains 16 residues. Trimming took off 4 bases at V and 4 bases at J, with 16 bases between the two ends. CDR1 and CDR2 from the germline V gene are LGHDT and YNNKEL (reference sequence). The CDR3: CASSPSREPSTGELFF. In DNA, the CDR3 is TGTGCCAGCAGCCCATCTAGGGAACCTAGCACCGGGGAGCTGTTTTTT.

The V call is TRBV2, the J call TRBJ2-7; D may correspond to TRBD1 or TRBD2 (5 bases each). Germline V lookup: CDR1 SNHLY, CDR2 FYNNEI. This CDR3 has 14 residues. The germline V and J ends were trimmed by 6 bases and 5 bases, with 17 bases remaining between them. The chain's CDR3 is CASSTRGGTNEQYF. CDR3 DNA: TGTGCCAGCAGCACCCGTGGGGGAACGAACGAGCAGTACTTC.

The chain employs TRBV20-1 and TRBJ2-1; D gene uncertain. V dropped 3 bases and J dropped 2 bases, with 17 bases sitting between them. This CDR3 has 16 residues. Germline V gives CDR1 DFQATT, CDR2 SNEGSKA (reference sequence). CDR3 residues: CSASLSQIETYNEQFF. CDR3 DNA sequence: TGCAGTGCTAGTTTATCCCAGATAGAAACCTACAATGAGCAGTTCTTC.

The chain employs TRBV7-9 and TRBJ2-1; the D gene is possibly TRBD2 (6 bases). Trimming removed 3 bases from V and 5 bases from J, with 14 bases in between. The CDR3 spans 15 residues. CDR1 is SEHNR, CDR2 FQNEAQ, per germline (reference sequence). The CDR3 nucleotides read TGTGCCAGCAGCTTGCGGGCTAGCGTAAACAATGAGCAGTTCTTC. The encoded protein is CASSLRASVNNEQFF.

J is TRBJ1-1 and V is TRBV28; D gene unclear. The CDR3 loop spans 15 amino acids. V was shortened by 7 bases and J by 2 bases, with 17 bases between the two germline ends. From germline, CDR1 is MDHEN and CDR2 SYDVKM. The CDR3 region is CASTNLGNSNTEAFF. The CDR3 region has the DNA TGTGCCAGCACCAACCTGGGTAACAGTAACACTGAAGCTTTCTTT.

This clonotype was counted only a few times. The V call is TRBV27, the J call TRBJ1-1; 9 bases fit TRBD1. Germline trimming cut 6 bases from V and 6 bases from J; bases unmatched to any gene: 11. Germline V lookup: CDR1 MNHEY, CDR2 SMNVEV (reference sequence). CDR3 size: 15 residues. The CDR3: CASSLPGQGYAEAFF. CDR3 nucleotides: TGTGCCAGCAGCCTGCCGGGACAGGGATATGCTGAAGCTTTCTTT.

The V and J genes are TRBV6-1 and TRBJ2-3; D gene uncertain. Germline V gene sequence: CDR1 MNHNS, CDR2 SASEGT. This CDR3 is 14 amino acids long. V gave up 3 bases and J gave up 1 base, with 8 bases separating them. This chain's CDR3 is CASSDRWGTDTQYF. The CDR3 nucleotides read TGTGCCAGCAGTGATCGGTGGGGCACAGATACGCAGTATTTT.

V is TRBV30 and J is TRBJ2-3; TRBD1 aligns across 8 bases. The germline gives CDR1 GTSNPN, CDR2 SVGIG (reference sequence). After removal of 2 bases from V and 3 bases from J, the junction contained 4 bases not matched to a gene. This CDR3 has 14 residues. This CDR3 is CAWSPDRVTDTQYF. The CDR3 DNA reads as TGTGCCTGGAGTCCGGACAGGGTAACAGATACGCAGTATTTT.

This clonotype was found once. The chain links TRBV13 to TRBJ1-1; maybe TRBD1 (5 bases). The CDR3 extends over 13 amino acids. Trimming took 10 bases from V and 5 from J, leaving 17 bases between them. Germline V gives CDR1 PRHDT, CDR2 FYEKMQ (reference sequence). Here the CDR3 reads CATPQVGGTEAFF. As DNA, the CDR3 is TGTGCCACTCCGCAAGTCGGGGGAACTGAAGCTTTCTTT.

This clonotype was counted a few times. This CDR3 is CASRPPTADTQYF. DNA of the CDR3: TGTGCCAGCAGACCCCCGACGGCAGATACGCAGTATTTT. The chain joins TRBV12-3 or TRBV12-4 to TRBJ2-3; no clear D. CDR3 length: 13 amino acids. The V end was cut by 6 bases, the J end by 4 bases, with 11 bases between.

Worth noting for this clonotype: One end of the junction is discordant with germline, which a read error may explain. The chain joins TRBV20-1 to TRBJ2-5; 7 nucleotides match TRBD2. The J call could be wrong; TRBJ2-7 is a better fit for the DNA end. This CDR3 has 12 amino acids. Germline V lookup: CDR1 DFQATT, CDR2 SNEGSKA (reference sequence). The CDR3 DNA reads as TGCAGTGCAAGAGCGGGGTCCAACGAGCAGTACTTC. It encodes CSARAGSNEQYF.

This chain connects TRBV5-1 to TRBJ2-7; TRBD2 agrees at 9 bases. The CDR3 consists of 14 residues. The germline V gene encodes CDR1 SGHRS and CDR2 YFSETQ. J gave up 5 bases and V 2 bases, and 5 bases lay outside the gene matches. The CDR3 sequence is CASSFKAGGHEQYF. The DNA of the CDR3 is TGCGCCAGCAGCTTCAAAGCGGGAGGTCACGAGCAGTACTTC.

The J gene is TRBJ1-4, the V gene TRBV4-1; D remains unclear. Germline V lookup: CDR1 MGHRA, CDR2 YSYEKL. This CDR3 is 14 amino acids long. The germline V and J ends were trimmed by 3 bases and 2 bases, with 7 bases remaining between them. CDR3 bases: TGCGCCAGCAGCCACCGGGATACTAATGAAAAACTGTTTTTT. As protein: CASSHRDTNEKLFF.

The rearrangement uses TRBV28 and TRBJ2-3; D is unresolved. The length of the CDR3 is 13 residues. Germline V gene lookup returns CDR1 MDHEN and CDR2 SYDVKM. Between the trimmed V and J ends, which lost 7 bases and 5 bases, there was a span of 13 bases. The CDR3 bases are TGTGCCAGCATAACCGACCAAGGAGATACGCAGTATTTT. Translating it yields CASITDQGDTQYF.

Note on this clonotype: This may be a read error, as it is one base from a much larger clone. The CDR3 protein is CASRRDRVPDYTEQFF. In DNA form, the CDR3 reads TGCGCCAGCAGGAGGGACAGGGTCCCTGATTACACTGAGCAGTTCTTC. The chain couples TRBV5-1 to TRBJ2-1, with 9 bases that match TRBD1. CDR1 SGHRS and CDR2 YFSETQ come from the germline V gene. The length of the CDR3 is 16 residues.

This clonotype came up a few times. The genes are TRBV29-1 and TRBJ2-1; D may be TRBD2 (6 bases). V dropped 5 bases and J dropped 7 bases, with 9 bases sitting between them. The germline gives CDR1 SQVTM, CDR2 ANQGSEA. The CDR3 loop spans 11 amino acids. CDR3 residues: CSVQSGNEQFF. The CDR3 DNA is TGCAGCGTTCAAAGCGGGAATGAGCAGTTCTTC.

V usage is TRBV5-5 and J usage is TRBJ2-2; TRBD2 is a possible D gene (5 bases). This CDR3 contains 15 residues. Per germline, CDR1 SGHKS and CDR2 YYEKEE (reference sequence). V was shortened by 0 bases and J by 4 bases, with 10 bases between the two germline ends. The CDR3 bases are TGTGCCAGCAGCTTGGGGGCAACTAGCACCGGGGAGCTGTTTTTT. It is translated as CASSLGATSTGELFF.

This clonotype was seen more than once but under ten times. The CDR3 here is CASSEPNTYEQYF. The CDR3 DNA follows: TGTGCCAGCAGTGAACCCAACACTTACGAGCAGTACTTC. The rearrangement links TRBV27 to TRBJ2-7; D remains unclear. CDR3 length equals 13 residues. Trimming stripped 5 bases from V and 4 bases from J, with 12 bases between. The V gene's germline CDR1 is MNHEY and CDR2 SMNVEV (reference sequence).

J is TRBJ1-2 and V is TRBV2, with 8 bases identical to TRBD1. This CDR3 has 15 amino acids. J lost 7 bases, V lost 7 bases, and 14 bases had no gene match. Germline V CDR1 and CDR2: SNHLY, FYNNEI. CDR3 coding DNA: TGTGCCAGCACTCAACTCGCAGGGGGCGCGGGTGGCTACACCTTC. This translates into CASTQLAGGAGGYTF.